This T cell receptor (beta chain) was identified during a study of response to subunit inactivated influenza vaccine. TCRdb reanalysed the RT-PCR reads using MiXCR and keeps one entry per CDR3 protein. The table lists a few hundred thousand distinct CDR3 sequences, 11% of them singletons. This CDR3 comprises 17 residues. Per germline, CDR1 MGHRA and CDR2 YSYEKL. Trimming shortened V by 1 base and J by 0 bases, and 10 bases separated the two germline ends. The same data also contributed to another study, on T cells expressing NK-cell markers. From that paper: TCR beta cDNA was made by 5'RACE template switching with UMIs. For a handful of donors, the dominant NKG2C+ clonotypes made up about 1.0-7.5% of their CD8+ T cells.

The TCR sequence derives from a man aged 45-65 years who received an inactivated influenza vaccine. The specimen was PBMCs from blood, collected on the day of vaccination. V gene TRBV4-1 combines with J gene TRBJ1-6, with D hard to call. CDR3 DNA sequence: TGCGCCAGCAGCCAAGGTAGGGCGAGCTCCTATAATTCACCCCTCCACTTT. Translating it yields CASSQGRASSYNSPLHF.